The sequence of this T cell receptor beta chain was determined in a study of neurological immune-mediated disorders. Source material was 2 million unsorted PBMCs, stored at -80 °C in RNAlater. Per the germline V gene, CDR1 is MDHEN and CDR2 is SYDVKM. The CDR3 sequence is 13 residues long. V lost 6 bases, J lost 8 bases, and 5 bases stayed unmatched. The cDNA was synthesized by 5'RACE incorporating 10-nucleotide random UMIs. Every sequencing run returned over 190 million TCR-beta sequences, which were derived from 15-18 subjects. TCRdb analysed the 5' RACE reads with MiXCR anew, one entry per CDR3 protein. This sample has around 68,000 distinct CDR3 sequences, with about 4% found just once.

The chain combines TRBV28 with TRBJ2-1, with 9 bases that match TRBD1. The source is a man between 50 and 59 years old with multiple sclerosis. The sample consisted of PBMCs. The CDR3 DNA sequence: TGTGCCAGCAGAACCGGGACAGGGTATGAGCAGTTCTTC. The encoded protein is CASRTGTGYEQFF.